These 30 T cell receptor beta chains originate from one sample sequenced in a study of shared clonotypes between healthy human individuals. The method was immunoSEQ multiplex PCR; TCRdb's version includes in-frame clones alone and lacks a portion of them. The sample records some 2,500,000 clones, less than 95% being singletons. Sequencing was performed on naive CD4+ T cells from PBMCs. Documented subset: CD45RA+ positively selected. Receptors were obtained from a man between 18 and 35 years old in good health. Some clones in this sample may be carry-over from other donors' samples.

The J gene is TRBJ2-3, the V gene TRBV4-2, with unresolved D. Germline lookup yields CDR1 LGHNA and CDR2 YNFKEQ. CDR3 length equals 16 residues. Trimming removed 0 bases from V and 6 bases from J, with 16 bases in between. CDR3 amino acids: CASSQDWASTRDTQYF. CDR3 DNA sequence: TGTGCCAGCAGCCAAGATTGGGCCTCCACAAGGGATACGCAGTATTTT.

The chain recombines TRBV19 with TRBJ2-3; tentative D call: TRBD2 (6 bases). This CDR3 comprises 14 residues. CDR1 and CDR2 from the germline V gene are LNHDA and SQIVND (reference sequence). The V and J ends lost 2 bases and 6 bases respectively, with 12 bases between them. This chain's CDR3 is CASSILSGGDTQYF. The CDR3 DNA reads TGTGCCAGTAGTATACTTAGCGGAGGGGATACGCAGTATTTT.

The chain is built from TRBV5-1 and TRBJ2-3; 7 nucleotides line up with TRBD2. This CDR3 is 16 amino acids long. V was pared by 1 base and J by 0 bases, with 5 bases of the junction left unmatched. The V gene's germline CDR1 is SGHRS and CDR2 YFSETQ. DNA for the CDR3: TGCGCCAGCAGCTTGTATTCTAGCGGAAGCACAGATACGCAGTATTTT. This sequence encodes CASSLYSSGSTDTQYF.

The chain carries TRBV7-6 and TRBJ2-3; 7 bases agree with TRBD2. CDR1 is SGHVS, CDR2 FNYEAQ, per germline. The CDR3 spans 17 residues. V lost 1 base, J lost 2 bases, and 9 bases stayed unmatched. The CDR3 is CASSLDSAGANTDTQYF. CDR3 nucleotides: TGTGCCAGCAGCTTAGATTCGGCGGGAGCGAACACAGATACGCAGTATTTT.

The chain links TRBV7-6 to TRBJ2-7, with 9 bases lining up with TRBD2. Germline V CDR1 and CDR2: SGHVS, FNYEAQ. The CDR3 is 15 amino acids. V shed 1 base, J shed 0 bases, and the junction held 1 base outside the gene matches. DNA for the CDR3: TGTGCCAGCAGCTTAGAGACTAGCGGCTCCTACGAGCAGTACTTC. Protein sequence: CASSLETSGSYEQYF.

The chain's CDR3 is CASSTRNYEQYF. In DNA, the CDR3 is TGTGCCAGCAGCACCCGAAACTACGAGCAGTACTTC. V is TRBV5-4 and J is TRBJ2-7; D is undetermined. Germline CDR1 and CDR2: SGHNT and YYREEE (reference sequence). V shed 4 bases and J shed 3 bases, with 8 bases lying between them. This CDR3 has 12 amino acids. Combining the CDR3 with reference TRBV5-4 and TRBJ2-7 gives the whole variable domain ETGVTQSPTHLIKTRGQQVTLRCSSQSGHNTVSWYQQALGQGPQFIFQYYREEENGRGNFPPRFSGLQFPNYSSELNVNALELDDSALYLCASSTRNYEQYFGPGTRLTVT.

The chain carries TRBV27 and TRBJ2-7, with D perhaps TRBD2 (6 bases). The CDR3 sequence is 16 residues long. CDR1 and CDR2 from the germline V gene are MNHEY and SMNVEV (reference sequence). Deletions cut 5 bases from V and 2 bases from J, with 19 bases between. DNA of the CDR3: TGTGCCAGCAGTGCTATCCCGGGAGTGGTAACCTACGAGCAGTACTTC. Translated, it gives CASSAIPGVVTYEQYF.

This chain joins TRBV5-4 and TRBJ2-3; the D gene is possibly TRBD2 (6 bases). This CDR3 contains 17 residues. Per the germline V gene, CDR1 is SGHNT and CDR2 is YYREEE (reference sequence). V was shortened by 0 bases and J by 4 bases, with 18 bases between the two germline ends. CDR3 nucleotides: TGTGCCAGCAGCTTGGAGGGACTCCCATCCCCCCCAGATACGCAGTATTTT. Its protein product is CASSLEGLPSPPDTQYF. Full variable domain (missing parts from reference TRBV5-4 and TRBJ2-3): ETGVTQSPTHLIKTRGQQVTLRCSSQSGHNTVSWYQQALGQGPQFIFQYYREEENGRGNFPPRFSGLQFPNYSSELNVNALELDDSALYLCASSLEGLPSPPDTQYFGPGTRLTVL.

V is TRBV28 and J is TRBJ2-1; 7 nucleotides align to TRBD2. The CDR3 has 15 amino acids. Germline V gene lookup returns CDR1 MDHEN and CDR2 SYDVKM. V was clipped by 6 bases and J by 0 bases; unmatched bases: 5. The CDR3 sequence is CASSLLAYSYNEQFF. The DNA of the CDR3 is TGTGCCAGCAGCCTACTAGCGTACTCCTACAATGAGCAGTTCTTC. The full variable domain, rest sourced from reference TRBV28 and TRBJ2-1, is DVKVTQSSRYLVKRTGEKVFLECVQDMDHENMFWYRQDPGLGLRLIYFSYDVKMKEKGDIPEGYSVSREKKERFSLILESASTNQTSMYLCASSLLAYSYNEQFFGPGTRLTVL.

J is TRBJ2-3 and V is TRBV11-2; possibly TRBD2 for D (6 bases). The CDR3 spans 14 residues. Deletions cut 5 bases from V and 2 bases from J, with 11 bases between. Germline V gene sequence: CDR1 SGHAT, CDR2 FQNNGV. CDR3 loop: CASSVRLVTDTQYF. CDR3 in DNA: TGTGCCAGCAGCGTTCGACTAGTCACAGATACGCAGTATTTT.

This clone has a single count. This sequence joins TRBV11-2 and TRBJ2-5, with D hard to call. Looked up from germline, CDR1 is SGHAT and CDR2 is FQNNGV. CDR3 length: 14 residues. Trimming cost V 5 bases and J 5 bases, with 15 bases left between them. Here the CDR3 DNA reads TGTGCCAGCAGCCCTACTGGGGTTGGGGAGACCCAGTACTTC. Protein product: CASSPTGVGETQYF.

The gene calls are TRBV6-5 and TRBJ1-2; D remains ambiguous. Germline loops: CDR1 MNHEY, CDR2 SVGAGI. The V and J ends lost 4 bases and 7 bases respectively, with 22 bases between them. The CDR3 runs to 16 residues. The CDR3 spells CASSWSLGRRSSGYTF. CDR3 in DNA: TGTGCCAGCAGTTGGTCGTTAGGCCGAAGGTCTTCTGGCTACACCTTC.

CDR3 in amino acids: CAIGGTVNTEAFF. DNA for the CDR3: TGTGCCATCGGAGGGACAGTGAACACTGAAGCTTTCTTT. The J gene is TRBJ1-1, the V gene TRBV10-3, with 7 bases matching TRBD1. Germline V gives CDR1 ENHRY, CDR2 SYGVKD. The CDR3 contains 13 residues. Trimming at V came to 8 bases and at J to 0 bases, leaving 3 bases not matched to a gene.

This chain joins TRBV28 and TRBJ2-1, with 9 bases aligning to TRBD2. This CDR3 is built from 14 residues. Unmatched junction bases numbered 5, after V lost 3 bases and J lost 8 bases. The V gene's germline CDR1 is MDHEN and CDR2 SYDVKM. The CDR3 protein is CASSLRSGSDEQFF. CDR3 in DNA: TGTGCCAGCAGTTTGCGTAGCGGGAGTGATGAGCAGTTCTTC.

The J gene is TRBJ1-1, the V gene TRBV30; D is possibly TRBD1 (6 bases). The length of the CDR3 is 13 residues. Trimming stripped 2 bases from V and 3 bases from J, with 10 bases between. CDR1 GTSNPN and CDR2 SVGIG come from the germline V gene (reference sequence). This chain's CDR3 is CAWSRGVYTEAFF. The CDR3 coding sequence is TGTGCCTGGAGTAGGGGGGTGTACACTGAAGCTTTCTTT.

The rearrangement links TRBV4-2 to TRBJ2-3; 8 nucleotides match TRBD2. V trimming: 1 base; J trimming: 1 base; junction bases outside the gene matches: 7. Germline V CDR1 and CDR2: LGHNA, YNFKEQ. The CDR3 covers 17 residues. In nucleotides, the CDR3 is TGTGCCAGCAGCCAAGTTCCAGCGGGAGAGGGCACAGATACGCAGTATTTT. Its protein is CASSQVPAGEGTDTQYF.

Only one count was recorded for this clone. The chain links TRBV10-3 to TRBJ2-1, with 9 bases aligning to TRBD1. From germline, CDR1 is ENHRY and CDR2 SYGVKD. V shed 4 bases and J 5 bases; nucleotides not matched to a gene: 12. This CDR3 is built from 17 residues. CDR3 loop: CAISANPGQGDHNEQFF. The CDR3 DNA is TGTGCCATCAGTGCCAATCCGGGACAGGGAGATCACAATGAGCAGTTCTTC.

This sequence joins TRBV9 and TRBJ2-2; D not certain. The CDR3 is made up of 14 amino acids. V was trimmed by 4 bases and J by 3 bases, leaving 10 bases between them. Germline V CDR1 and CDR2: SGDLS, YYNGEE. This CDR3 reads CASSPGSHTGELFF. CDR3 nucleotide sequence: TGTGCCAGCAGCCCTGGGTCCCACACCGGGGAGCTGTTTTTT.

This chain links TRBV7-3 with TRBJ2-2; unclear D gene. The CDR3 covers 16 residues. Germline V lookup: CDR1 SGHTA, CDR2 FQGTGA. The V end lost 0 bases, the J end lost 0 bases, and 8 bases lay between the germline ends. The CDR3 spells CASSLTGSANTGELFF. The CDR3 nucleotides are TGTGCCAGCAGCTTAACCGGTTCAGCGAACACCGGGGAGCTGTTTTTT.

The CDR3 DNA follows: TGTGCCAGCAGCAGTACGGGGGCCCCCGGGACCCAGTACTTC. Protein sequence: CASSSTGAPGTQYF. This sequence joins TRBV5-4 and TRBJ2-5; possibly TRBD1 or TRBD2 for D (6 bases each). CDR1 SGHNT and CDR2 YYREEE come from the germline V gene (reference sequence). V gave up 4 bases and J gave up 7 bases, with 17 bases separating them. There are 14 residues in the CDR3.

The chain carries TRBV5-1 and TRBJ1-4; 7 nucleotides match TRBD1. This CDR3 contains 15 residues. V trimming: 4 bases; J trimming: 8 bases; junction bases outside the gene matches: 11. CDR1 is SGHRS, CDR2 YFSETQ, per germline. The CDR3 region is CASSPRAGTAEKLFF. In DNA, the CDR3 is TGCGCCAGCAGCCCCAGAGCCGGGACAGCGGAAAAACTGTTTTTT.

The V call is TRBV7-9, the J call TRBJ2-7; tentatively, D is TRBD1 (6 bases). CDR1 and CDR2 from the germline V gene are SEHNR and FQNEAQ (reference sequence). CDR3 length equals 15 residues. Between the trimmed V and J ends, which lost 1 base and 3 bases, there was a span of 13 bases. CDR3 nucleotides: TGTGCCAGCAGCTTAGACGGGACACGTTACTACGAGCAGTACTTC. This codes for CASSLDGTRYYEQYF.

The rearrangement links TRBV6-1 to TRBJ1-2; no definite D call. Germline V gives CDR1 MNHNS, CDR2 SASEGT. The CDR3 has 13 residues. Deletions cut 0 bases from V and 2 bases from J, with 4 bases between. CDR3 region: CASSEALNYGYTF. CDR3 DNA: TGTGCCAGCAGTGAAGCACTGAACTATGGCTACACCTTC.

Only a few counts were recorded for this clone. The rearrangement uses TRBV2 and TRBJ1-4; D ambiguous. Germline assignment: CDR1 SNHLY and CDR2 FYNNEI. V shed 6 bases and J shed 8 bases, with 13 bases lying between them. The length of the CDR3 is 13 residues. The CDR3 DNA reads as TGTGCCAGCAGAACTGGGTCTGTCGAAAAACTGTTTTTT. Protein sequence: CASRTGSVEKLFF. Supplemented by reference TRBV2 and TRBJ1-4, the full variable domain reads EPEVTQTPSHQVTQMGQEVILRCVPISNHLYFYWYRQILGQKVEFLVSFYNNEISEKSEIFDDQFSVERPDGSNFTLKIRSTKLEDSAMYFCASRTGSVEKLFFGSGTQLSVL.

Here the CDR3 DNA reads TGTGCCAGCAGCGTATCGGGACAGGTCGGCAACACCATATATTTT. Translation: CASSVSGQVGNTIYF. This chain uses TRBV9 with TRBJ1-3; 8 bases map to TRBD1. The CDR3 is made up of 15 amino acids. CDR1 and CDR2 from the germline V gene are SGDLS and YYNGEE. V shed 1 base, J shed 7 bases, and the junction held 7 bases outside the gene matches.

The V call is TRBV12-5, the J call TRBJ2-3; 15 bases map to TRBD2. Per germline, CDR1 LGHNT and CDR2 FRNRAP. The CDR3 runs to 17 residues. With V trimmed by 6 bases and J by 6 bases, 10 bases remained unmatched. The CDR3 bases are TGTGCTAGTGGAACCGGGACTAGCGGGGGGATGTGGGATACGCAGTATTTT. This sequence encodes CASGTGTSGGMWDTQYF.

Details on this clone: No DNA is shown, since the ends of the CDR3 on it are uncertain; the CDR3 is the one TCRdb lists. The chain employs TRBV21-1 and TRBJ2-7. TRBV21-1 is deemed a pseudogene. The CDR3 contains 17 residues when both ends are counted. The CDR3 reads CASSPGWAKGSSYEQYF.

This chain connects TRBV5-1 to TRBJ1-4; no reliable D call. The ends were cut back, 7 bases at V and 0 bases at J, with 10 bases in the middle. CDR3 size: 14 residues. Germline CDR1 and CDR2: SGHRS and YFSETQ. Here the CDR3 DNA reads TGCGCCAGCCGCACAGCTACAACTAATGAAAAACTGTTTTTT. This translates into CASRTATTNEKLFF.

The chain couples TRBV7-9 to TRBJ2-1; no firm D call. Trimming removed 6 bases from V and 5 bases from J, with 14 bases in between. The CDR3 covers 14 residues. Germline-derived CDR1 and CDR2 are SEHNR and FQNEAQ (reference sequence). The CDR3 reads CASRPLNGHNEQFF. CDR3 DNA: TGTGCCAGCAGGCCGCTAAACGGGCACAATGAGCAGTTCTTC.

CDR3 region: CASSAVGTGGYQQYF. In nucleotides, the CDR3 is TGTGCCAGCAGCGCAGTGGGGACGGGGGGATACCAGCAGTACTTC. This sequence joins TRBV11-2 and TRBJ2-7; 7 bases fit TRBD2. Per the germline V gene, CDR1 is SGHAT and CDR2 is FQNNGV. The CDR3 covers 15 residues. The V gene end was trimmed by 5 bases and the J gene end by 8 bases; junction bases not matched to a gene: 15.